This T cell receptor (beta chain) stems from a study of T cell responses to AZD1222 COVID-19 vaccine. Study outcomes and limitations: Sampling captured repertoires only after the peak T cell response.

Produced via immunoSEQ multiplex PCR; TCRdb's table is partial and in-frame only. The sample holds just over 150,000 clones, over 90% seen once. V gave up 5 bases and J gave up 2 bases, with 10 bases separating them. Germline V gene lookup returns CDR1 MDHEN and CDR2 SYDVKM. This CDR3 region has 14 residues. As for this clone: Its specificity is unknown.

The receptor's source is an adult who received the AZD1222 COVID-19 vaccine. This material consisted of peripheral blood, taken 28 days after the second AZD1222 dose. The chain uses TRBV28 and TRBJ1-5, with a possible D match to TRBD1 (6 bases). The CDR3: CASSPRQGNQPQHF. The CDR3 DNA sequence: TGTGCCAGCAGTCCAAGACAGGGCAATCAGCCCCAGCATTTT. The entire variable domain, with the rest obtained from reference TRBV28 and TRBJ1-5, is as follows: DVKVTQSSRYLVKRTGEKVFLECVQDMDHENMFWYRQDPGLGLRLIYFSYDVKMKEKGDIPEGYSVSREKKERFSLILESASTNQTSMYLCASSPRQGNQPQHFGDGTRLSIL.